This entry is about one T cell receptor beta chain. The antigen remains unidentified. Deletions cut 4 bases from V and 0 bases from J, with 18 bases between. The CDR3 is made up of 17 amino acids. CDR1 is SGDLS, CDR2 YYNGEE, per germline. The PCR employed 60 Vbeta primers together with 13 Jbeta primers. The assay was immunoSEQ multiplex PCR, and TCRdb's table has in-frame clones only and misses some. The sample contains roughly 54,000 clones, approximately 84% of which appear only once. The source of the sample is a study of cytomegalovirus exposure and HLA in healthy donors. Overall study context: Prior work identified around 110 million unique TCR beta sequences in approximately 200 million T cells.

Study results and caveats: The study put roughly 160 TCR beta chains on its list as cytomegalovirus-associated.

The rearrangement uses TRBV9 and TRBJ2-3; TRBD1 might be the D (5 bases). Material for sequencing was PBMCs. The source is a man in his fifties in good health and CMV-seronegative. For the CDR3, the DNA is TGTGCCAGCAGCCCGAGACAGCCTATTCCTAGCACAGATACGCAGTATTTT. Its translation: CASSPRQPIPSTDTQYF. Variable domain in full (rest from reference TRBV9 and TRBJ2-3): DSGVTQTPKHLITATGQRVTLRCSPRSGDLSVYWYQQSLDQGLQFLIQYYNGEERAKGNILERFSAQQFPDLHSELNLSSLELGDSALYFCASSPRQPIPSTDTQYFGPGTRLTVL.